This T cell receptor (beta chain) was found in a study of T cell responses to AZD1222 COVID-19 vaccine. Findings and limits, study-wide: An increase in Spike-specific TCR breadth and depth was observed after two AZD1222 doses. Unmutated variant regions reportedly attract nearly half of all spike-specific TCRs.

Of note for this clone: Its target is not known.

Profiling relied on immunoSEQ multiplex PCR, and the TCRdb table lists in-frame clones only, not all of them. The sample has 100,000 to 150,000 clones; about 93% are singletons. There are 14 residues in the CDR3. Looked up from germline, CDR1 is MGHDK and CDR2 is SYGVNS. The V end lost 5 bases, the J end lost 10 bases, and 20 bases lay between the germline ends. The sequenced sample was peripheral blood, obtained on day 0 of AZD1222 vaccination. The chain recombines TRBV25-1 with TRBJ1-2; D is possibly TRBD1 (6 bases). The source is an adult in good health. The CDR3 nucleotides read TGTGCCAGCAGTTCCTACGGGACACCGCTGGACTACACCTTC. Protein sequence: CASSSYGTPLDYTF.